This TCR beta chain came from a study of blood T cells in healthy people across ages (dated by TCRdb to between 2014 and 2017). Regarding the complete study: In model experiments, template switching captured roughly one uniquely barcoded TCR beta cDNA molecule for every two T cells. Age-related changes in TCR beta repertoire diversity were measured in the study by deep sequencing normalized with unique cDNA molecular identifiers. Four age groups were formed from the donors: young (average about 17 years), middle-aged (around 40), aged (under 70) and long-lived (roughly 81). To avoid experimental bias, donors of different ages were randomly spread across the sequencing lanes. Using the same blood draw, the study looked at two additional independent replicas of 1 million unique cDNA reads for two donors, one aged 18 to 29 and the other aged 80 or older. The research as a whole found: There was a strong correlation between observed TCR beta diversity and the percentage of naive T cells measured by flow cytometry. Donor CMV infection status was unknown, potentially confounding age-related changes in expanded clonotypes. Compared with the aged group, the long-lived group had more naive CD4+ T cells, fewer expanded clones and increased TCR diversity, a pattern suggesting age selection. Conclusive comparison of naive and antigen-experienced compartments was prevented by the profiling of bulk unsorted PBMCs. Estimates of total diversity from one million sequenced T cells were regarded as lower bounds and underestimates. Observed TCR beta diversity per million T cells fell roughly linearly with age, and a significant reduction was already apparent by age around 44.

In this sample, this clonotype turned up a few times. This clone's antigen is unknown. No per-base quality is available; no much larger clone lies one base away. Preparation of the library involved 5' RACE. Data came from an Illumina HiSeq 2500. A second PCR of about 7 to 12 cycles was performed with a sample-barcoded 5' primer and a J-beta primer mix. A unique molecular identifier was introduced onto each TCR beta cDNA molecule by a template-switch 5' adaptor carrying 12 random nucleotides. Each sample yielded at least 2.5 million CDR3-containing paired-end reads. All of the RNA was converted into first-strand cDNA using the Mint cDNA synthesis kit, with a TRBC-specific oligonucleotide serving as the primer. Following uracil-DNA glycosylase treatment, a first 18-cycle PCR with universal primers M1SS and BC2_uni_R was performed on all cDNA. For the original study's pipeline: For normalization, 1 million high-quality reads were randomly selected from each sample, with every read carrying a distinct molecular identifier. Instead of being binned into consensus sequences, reads that shared molecular identifiers were thrown out. MiTCR, with a Q25 quality threshold and the strictest error-elimination algorithm, was used for CDR3 identification, clonotype clustering and error correction. A nonparametric unseen species model with Euler transformation was used to estimate a lower bound on total TCR beta diversity. The public reads were reanalyzed by TCRdb: fastp trimming at Q25, MiXCR alignment, in-frame beta chains only. One record per CDR3 amino acid sequence lists the most common genes and DNA. TCRdb, rather than the study authors, made the V and J calls. The sample table shows over 1.5 million distinct CDR3 sequences, and around half are seen once. Of the sample, over 2% is held by the ten largest clones.

The approximately 40 donors, aged roughly 6 to 95 years, were systemically healthy Caucasian individuals from Russia. About 9.8 milliliters of peripheral blood were drawn from each donor into EDTA-treated Vacutainer tubes. Ficoll-Paque density-gradient centrifugation was used to isolate PBMCs, with at least 6.5 million obtained per sample. Total RNA was extracted from PBMCs with Trizol reagent, with at least 5 micrograms obtained per sample. For every donor, an aliquot of PBMCs went through flow cytometry to measure the percentages of naive CD45RAhigh/CD27high T cells. Input material: blood. The TCR sequence derives from a middle-aged woman in good health.

The CDR3: CSARQITDTQYF. The nucleotides are TGCAGTGCAAGACAGATCACAGATACGCAGTATTTT. This receptor chain uses TRBV20-1 and TRBJ2-3, and TRBD1 may be the D gene, going by 5 matching bases. The CDR3 runs 12 residues from the cysteine to the phenylalanine. Solely the CDR3 DNA is kept, with 36 bases framed from the first base. Trimming at the junction amounts to 6 bases on V and 2 bases on J, and the germline ends lie 9 bases apart. From a lookup of the germline V gene (reference sequence), CDR1 and CDR2 are DFQATT and SNEGSKA.